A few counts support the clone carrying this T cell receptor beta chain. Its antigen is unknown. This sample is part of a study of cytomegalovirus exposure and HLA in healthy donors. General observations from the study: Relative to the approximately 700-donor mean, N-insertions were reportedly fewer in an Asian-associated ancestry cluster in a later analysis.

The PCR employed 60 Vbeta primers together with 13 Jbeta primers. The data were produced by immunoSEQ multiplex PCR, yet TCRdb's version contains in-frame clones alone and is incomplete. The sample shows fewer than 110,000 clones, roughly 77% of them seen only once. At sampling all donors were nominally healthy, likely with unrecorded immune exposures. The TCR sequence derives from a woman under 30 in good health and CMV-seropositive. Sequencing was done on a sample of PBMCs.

CDR3 residues: CASSHPMGGDSYNEQFF. CDR3 in DNA: TGCGCCAGCAGCCATCCGATGGGGGGGGACTCCTACAATGAGCAGTTCTTC. This sequence joins TRBV4-1 and TRBJ2-1, with 7 bases aligning to TRBD2. Germline-derived CDR1 and CDR2 are MGHRA and YSYEKL. Trimming took 3 bases from V and 0 from J; bases not matched to a gene: 8. The CDR3 runs 17 residues.